Each of the 5 T cell receptor beta chains below was sequenced from the same sample in a study of blood T cell repertoires in COVID-19 (dated by TCRdb to about 2020). The receptor library was made with the immunoSEQ multiplex PCR assay. Entries here come from immuneACCESS through TCRdb and include only in-frame sequences with V and J called. Some clones fail to appear in such tables; in the studies checked, an unresolved V gene covers under half of the shortfall, and the cause of the remainder is unknown. The sample table shows 250,000 or so clones, and under 95% are seen once. 2.8% of the sample is taken by the ten largest. Sequenced: PBMCs or T cells enriched from blood (not recorded which). The receptor source for this set is a man aged 40-55 years who had been exposed to COVID-19.

The V and J genes are TRBV9 and TRBJ2-7, with TRBD2 matching over 12 bases. Looked up from germline, CDR1 is SGDLS and CDR2 is YYNGEE. The CDR3 covers 14 residues. Trimming took 1 base from V and 5 from J; bases not matched to a gene: 1. CDR3 DNA: TGTGCCAGCAGCGTACGACTAGCGGGAGACGAGCAGTACTTC. Amino acids: CASSVRLAGDEQYF.

The chain combines TRBV5-1 with TRBJ1-5; D is uncertain. The length of the CDR3 is 15 residues. Per the germline V gene, CDR1 is SGHRS and CDR2 is YFSETQ. The germline V and J ends were trimmed by 2 bases and 0 bases, with 9 bases remaining between them. Here the CDR3 DNA reads TGCGCCAGCAGCTTCGGAGTCAATAGCAATCAGCCCCAGCATTTT. Protein: CASSFGVNSNQPQHF.

This clone was found a few times. The chain combines TRBV5-6 with TRBJ2-1; TRBD2 matches 8 bases. The CDR3 is made up of 17 amino acids. V shed 0 bases, J shed 0 bases, and the junction held 5 bases outside the gene matches. CDR1 is SGHDT, CDR2 YYEEEE, per germline. CDR3 bases: TGTGCCAGCAGCTTGGCCGGGGCGGGAGGCTCCTACAATGAGCAGTTCTTC. Residues: CASSLAGAGGSYNEQFF.

J is TRBJ2-1 and V is TRBV11-2; TRBD2 might be the D (5 bases). Germline CDR1 and CDR2: SGHAT and FQNNGV. Trimming left V 5 bases short and J 4 bases short, with 12 bases between. The CDR3 has 14 amino acids. DNA for the CDR3: TGTGCCAGCAGCAATTTTGGACTGTACAATGAGCAGTTCTTC. Protein sequence: CASSNFGLYNEQFF.

The gene calls are TRBV5-6 and TRBJ2-7, with a tentative D call TRBD1 (6 bases). Germline V lookup: CDR1 SGHDT, CDR2 YYEEEE. Trimming removed 4 bases from V and 0 bases from J, with 14 bases in between. The CDR3 is made up of 15 amino acids. The CDR3 coding sequence is TGTGCCAGCAGCGAACAACAGGGATACTCCTACGAGCAGTACTTC. Translation: CASSEQQGYSYEQYF.